Presented here are 23 T cell receptor beta chains from one specimen sequenced in a study of beta chain features in type 1 diabetes. General observations from the study: A moderate, significant TCRB CDR3 shortening appeared in type 1 diabetes across four CD4+ subsets.

All of the isolated RNA was reverse transcribed, so expressed TCRB transcripts were sequenced. Measured with immunoSEQ multiplex PCR; TCRdb has only the in-frame clones, and not every one. Here the sample spans 550,000 to 850,000 clones, about an eighth being singletons. These TCRs' antigens remain unknown. The material sequenced was naive CD4+ T cells from blood. The receptor source for this set is a young man with type 1 diabetes.

In this sample, this clone turned up a few times. V gene TRBV25-1 combines with J gene TRBJ1-4; D might be TRBD1 (6 bases). V was clipped by 2 bases and J by 1 base, with 14 bases between them. The CDR3 runs 17 residues. Per germline, CDR1 MGHDK and CDR2 SYGVNS. Written as DNA, the CDR3 is TGTGCCAGCAGTGAACTCGACAAGGGGGGAACTAATGAAAAACTGTTTTTT. It translates to CASSELDKGGTNEKLFF.

This chain uses TRBV28 with TRBJ1-4; D gene unclear. Looked up from germline, CDR1 is MDHEN and CDR2 is SYDVKM. V lost 2 bases, J lost 8 bases, and 18 bases lay in between. The CDR3 runs 16 residues. CDR3 coding DNA: TGTGCCAGCAGTTTACCCGCCGGAGACGAGCAAGAAAAACTGTTTTTT. Translation: CASSLPAGDEQEKLFF. Full variable domain (outside the CDR3, taken from reference TRBV28 and TRBJ1-4): DVKVTQSSRYLVKRTGEKVFLECVQDMDHENMFWYRQDPGLGLRLIYFSYDVKMKEKGDIPEGYSVSREKKERFSLILESASTNQTSMYLCASSLPAGDEQEKLFFGSGTQLSVL.

This clone was picked up a small number of times. This specimen includes other DNA sequences encoding the same CDR3. The chain uses TRBV5-1 and TRBJ2-3, with 8 positions matching TRBD2. Germline V lookup: CDR1 SGHRS, CDR2 YFSETQ. Trimming took 1 base from V and 3 from J; bases not matched to a gene: 4. There are 15 residues in the CDR3. The CDR3 spells CASSLSSGGTDTQYF. In DNA, the CDR3 is TGCGCCAGCAGCTTGTCCAGCGGGGGTACAGATACGCAGTATTTT.

This clone was recorded a few times. The chain employs TRBV18 and TRBJ1-5; D remains ambiguous. Trimming pared 8 bases from V and 7 bases from J, leaving 12 bases between. Germline V CDR1 and CDR2: KGHSH, LQKENI. The CDR3 loop spans 12 amino acids. CDR3 loop: CASGRREQPQHF. The CDR3 coding sequence is TGTGCCAGCGGCCGACGGGAGCAGCCCCAGCATTTT. The whole variable domain, remainder taken from reference TRBV18 and TRBJ1-5, is NAGVMQNPRHLVRRRGQEARLRCSPMKGHSHVYWYRQLPEEGLKFMVYLQKENIIDESGMPKERFSAEFPKEGPSILRIQQVVRGDSAAYFCASGRREQPQHFGDGTRLSIL.

The chain carries TRBV5-6 and TRBJ1-1; D unclear. Trimming took off 1 base at V and 1 base at J, with 11 bases between the two ends. CDR1 and CDR2 from the germline V gene are SGHDT and YYEEEE. The CDR3 runs 15 residues. The CDR3 DNA reads TGTGCCAGCAGCTTGTCGGCGACCGCGAACACTGAAGCTTTCTTT. Translation: CASSLSATANTEAFF. Filled out from reference TRBV5-6 and TRBJ1-1, the complete variable domain reads DAGVTQSPTHLIKTRGQQVTLRCSPKSGHDTVSWYQQALGQGPQFIFQYYEEEERQRGNFPDRFSGHQFPNYSSELNVNALLLGDSALYLCASSLSATANTEAFFGQGTRLTVV.

This clone was detected once. The V gene is TRBV5-4, the J gene TRBJ1-2; D is uncertain. Trimming took 6 bases from V and 0 from J, leaving 12 bases between them. This CDR3 contains 14 residues. Per the germline V gene, CDR1 is SGHNT and CDR2 is YYREEE (reference sequence). In DNA, the CDR3 is TGTGCCAGCACCATCGACGGGCCTAACTATGGCTACACCTTC. This sequence encodes CASTIDGPNYGYTF.

The chain combines TRBV7-8 with TRBJ2-7; 7 bases are shared with TRBD1. The CDR3 loop spans 14 amino acids. Germline V CDR1 and CDR2: SGHVS, FQNEAQ. The ends lost 5 bases at V and 9 bases at J; junction bases unmatched: 13. CDR3 in amino acids: CASSERIPPGGQYF. CDR3 DNA: TGTGCCAGCAGCGAACGAATCCCCCCAGGGGGGCAGTACTTC.

This clone was detected a few times. The genes are TRBV5-1 and TRBJ1-2; D may be TRBD1 (6 bases). The CDR3 is 15 amino acids. CDR1 SGHRS and CDR2 YFSETQ come from the germline V gene. The V end lost 2 bases, the J end lost 4 bases, and 15 bases lay between the germline ends. CDR3 region: CASSLSTDSTYGYTF. CDR3 sequence (DNA): TGCGCCAGCAGCTTATCTACGGACAGTACCTATGGCTACACCTTC. Filled out from reference TRBV5-1 and TRBJ1-2, the complete variable domain reads KAGVTQTPRYLIKTRGQQVTLSCSPISGHRSVSWYQQTPGQGLQFLFEYFSETQRNKGNFPGRFSGRQFSNSRSEMNVSTLELGDSALYLCASSLSTDSTYGYTFGSGTRLTVV.

In its sample, this clone was seen a few times. V and J are TRBV2 and TRBJ2-2; no clear D gene. This CDR3 has 13 amino acids. The germline V gene has CDR1 SNHLY and CDR2 FYNNEI. Trimming left V 7 bases short and J 7 bases short, with 13 bases between. The CDR3 sequence is CASIQGNGGELFF. CDR3 in DNA: TGTGCCAGCATTCAAGGGAATGGCGGGGAGCTGTTTTTT.

About this clone: In the same sample, other DNA sequences code for this CDR3. Written as DNA, the CDR3 is TGTGCCAGCAGCTTGTGGGGGAACACTGAAGCTTTCTTT. Encoded protein: CASSLWGNTEAFF. This chain connects TRBV7-2 to TRBJ1-1; D is undetermined. The CDR3 contains 13 residues. V gave up 3 bases and J gave up 1 base, with 6 bases separating them. Germline CDR1 SGHTA, CDR2 FQGNSA.

There are a few counts of this clone. The chain links TRBV28 to TRBJ2-5, with D unclear. The V end was cut by 7 bases, the J end by 1 base, with 13 bases between. In germline, CDR1 is MDHEN, CDR2 SYDVKM. The CDR3 extends over 14 amino acids. CDR3 nucleotides: TGTGCCAGCAACCTAATGGGGATCCAAGAGACCCAGTACTTC. Translated: CASNLMGIQETQYF.

This clone has a handful of counts. The rearrangement uses TRBV5-6 and TRBJ1-5, with TRBD1 matching 7 bases. Unmatched junction bases numbered 8, after V lost 4 bases and J lost 1 base. CDR3 length: 16 amino acids. Germline V gives CDR1 SGHDT, CDR2 YYEEEE. The CDR3 nucleotides read TGTGCCAGCAGCAGAAGGTCGGGACAGAGCAATCAGCCCCAGCATTTT. This codes for CASSRRSGQSNQPQHF.

V and J are TRBV4-1 and TRBJ2-4; 7 bases map to TRBD1. CDR3 length: 15 amino acids. CDR1 and CDR2 (germline): MGHRA, YSYEKL. J lost 11 bases, V lost 0 bases, and 10 bases had no gene match. The DNA for the CDR3 is TGCGCCAGCAGCCAAGAAGGGGGACAGTCGCGAGTTCAGTACTTC. Translation gives CASSQEGGQSRVQYF.

V gene TRBV10-3 combines with J gene TRBJ2-7, with D maybe TRBD2 (5 bases). The CDR3 runs to 15 residues. Germline V CDR1 and CDR2: ENHRY, SYGVKD. V shed 5 bases and J shed 0 bases, with 14 bases lying between them. The DNA for the CDR3 is TGTGCCATCAGTCCAAATCCGGGGAGCTCCTACGAGCAGTACTTC. This translates into CAISPNPGSSYEQYF.

This sequence joins TRBV5-6 and TRBJ2-2, with D unclear. This CDR3 comprises 14 residues. Germline V lookup: CDR1 SGHDT, CDR2 YYEEEE. Trimming took 0 bases from V and 1 from J, leaving 4 bases between them. The CDR3 DNA reads as TGTGCCAGCAGCTTGGACAGGAACACCGGGGAGCTGTTTTTT. Translation gives CASSLDRNTGELFF. The full variable domain, its missing parts supplied by reference TRBV5-6 and TRBJ2-2, is DAGVTQSPTHLIKTRGQQVTLRCSPKSGHDTVSWYQQALGQGPQFIFQYYEEEERQRGNFPDRFSGHQFPNYSSELNVNALLLGDSALYLCASSLDRNTGELFFGEGSRLTVL.

This clone was picked up a small number of times. This sample includes further DNA sequences coding for the same CDR3. The gene calls are TRBV18 and TRBJ2-6; D gene uncertain. V was cut by 3 bases and J by 0 bases, with 9 bases left in between. The CDR3 has 16 residues. Germline lookup yields CDR1 KGHSH and CDR2 LQKENI. CDR3 sequence: CASSPRGHSGANVLTF. CDR3 in DNA: TGTGCCAGCTCACCGAGAGGTCACTCTGGGGCCAACGTCCTGACTTTC.

This chain connects TRBV10-3 to TRBJ1-4; 11 positions match TRBD1. The CDR3 length is 14 residues. V lost 7 bases and J lost 6; bases outside the gene matches: 4. The germline V gene has CDR1 ENHRY and CDR2 SYGVKD. The CDR3 DNA follows: TGTGCCATCAAGAGGGGACAGGGGGATGAAAAACTGTTTTTT. Its protein is CAIKRGQGDEKLFF.

The rearrangement links TRBV7-9 to TRBJ1-2; D not certain. CDR1 and CDR2 (germline): SEHNR, FQNEAQ (reference sequence). There are 13 residues in the CDR3. Trimming stripped 1 base from V and 6 bases from J, with 9 bases between. This chain's CDR3 is CASSLDGINGYTF. The DNA of the CDR3 is TGTGCCAGCAGCTTAGACGGGATCAATGGCTACACCTTC.

On this clone: Other DNA sequences in the same sample also yield this CDR3. The genes are TRBV7-9 and TRBJ2-5, with a tentative D call TRBD2 (6 bases). From germline, CDR1 is SEHNR and CDR2 FQNEAQ (reference sequence). This CDR3 is 13 amino acids long. Deletions cut 5 bases from V and 5 bases from J, with 12 bases between. The CDR3 sequence: CASSPGGGETQYF. CDR3 bases: TGTGCCAGCAGCCCAGGTGGAGGGGAGACCCAGTACTTC.

This clone has only a few counts. This chain joins TRBV7-9 and TRBJ2-1; D not resolved. Trimming removed 5 bases at V and 12 bases at J, with 17 bases between. The CDR3 runs to 13 residues. Germline CDR1 and CDR2: SEHNR and FQNEAQ (reference sequence). This chain's CDR3 is CASSVSGGYRQFF. The CDR3 DNA is TGTGCCAGCAGCGTCTCGGGTGGTTATCGGCAGTTCTTC.

This clone was picked up a small number of times. The V call is TRBV21-1, the J call TRBJ1-5; the D call in the table, TRBD1, was not verified against the DNA. TRBV21-1 is marked as a pseudogene. The CDR3 extends over 14 amino acids. CDR3 DNA: TGTGCCAGCAGCAATACAGGGTTAGGGCAGCCCCAGCATTTT. This sequence encodes CASSNTGLGQPQHF.

The rearrangement links TRBV30 to TRBJ1-1, with D unresolved. Germline CDR1 GTSNPN, CDR2 SVGIG (reference sequence). The CDR3 length is 13 residues. The germline V and J ends were trimmed by 2 bases and 1 base, with 8 bases remaining between them. In DNA form, the CDR3 reads TGTGCCTGGAGTAAAGGTACGAACACTGAAGCTTTCTTT. Its protein is CAWSKGTNTEAFF.

This clone was observed a few times. Other DNA sequences of this sample code for an identical CDR3. This sequence joins TRBV18 and TRBJ1-5, with D perhaps TRBD1 (5 bases). The CDR3 sequence is 14 residues long. Germline V gene data show CDR1 as KGHSH and CDR2 as LQKENI. The germline V and J ends were trimmed by 3 bases and 2 bases, with 8 bases remaining between them. As DNA, the CDR3 is TGTGCCAGCTCACCGGGGGTTGGCAATCAGCCCCAGCATTTT. Translating it yields CASSPGVGNQPQHF. Complete variable domain (other parts from reference TRBV18 and TRBJ1-5): NAGVMQNPRHLVRRRGQEARLRCSPMKGHSHVYWYRQLPEEGLKFMVYLQKENIIDESGMPKERFSAEFPKEGPSILRIQQVVRGDSAAYFCASSPGVGNQPQHFGDGTRLSIL.